The 2 T cell receptor beta chains listed next were all sequenced from one sample in a study of T cells after yellow fever vaccination (dated by TCRdb to the late 2010s). The sample's treatment or condition, from its label and the paper: live attenuated yellow fever vaccine strain. Library construction relied on 5' RACE. Sequenced using an Illumina HiSeq 2500. TCRdb reprocessed the public reads (quality trimming at Q25 with fastp, clone calling with MiXCR) and kept in-frame beta chains. Rows merge per CDR3 protein into single entries with the most common DNA and genes. This sample comprises tens of thousands of distinct CDR3 sequences, about 7.2% of them detected only once. In total, the top ten clones hold around 29% of the sample. Sequencing used CD8+ T cells sorted from PBMCs, obtained approximately 11 days after the first yellow fever vaccination. These receptors all come from a man between 18 and 35 years old who received the YFV17D yellow fever vaccine.

This clonotype was picked up many times. The V gene is TRBV3-1, the J gene TRBJ2-3; 15 bases agree with TRBD2. This CDR3 contains 18 residues. J lost 3 bases, V lost 3 bases, and 7 bases had no gene match. The germline V gene encodes CDR1 LGHDT and CDR2 YNNKEL (reference sequence). The CDR3 spells CASSHSGLAGGWTDTQYF. In DNA, the CDR3 is TGTGCCAGCAGCCATTCGGGACTAGCGGGGGGATGGACAGATACGCAGTATTTT.

The table lists this clonotype with many counts. The rearrangement links TRBV12-3 or TRBV12-4 to TRBJ1-2; 8 positions match TRBD1. Trimming took 6 bases from V and 2 from J; bases not matched to a gene: 2. The CDR3 is made up of 13 amino acids. This CDR3 is CASRGDRNYGYTF. DNA for the CDR3: TGTGCCAGCAGGGGGGACAGGAACTATGGCTACACCTTC.